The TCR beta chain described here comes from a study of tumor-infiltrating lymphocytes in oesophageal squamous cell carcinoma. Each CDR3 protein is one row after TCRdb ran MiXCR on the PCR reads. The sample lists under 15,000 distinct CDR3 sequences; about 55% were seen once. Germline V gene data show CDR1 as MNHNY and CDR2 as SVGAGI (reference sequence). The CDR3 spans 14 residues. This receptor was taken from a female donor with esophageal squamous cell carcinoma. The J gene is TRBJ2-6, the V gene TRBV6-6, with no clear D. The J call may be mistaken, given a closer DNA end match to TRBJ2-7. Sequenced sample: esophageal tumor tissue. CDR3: CASSATYSNHEQYF. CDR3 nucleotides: TGTGCCAGCAGTGCGACCTACAGTAACCATGAGCAGTACTTC.